This T cell receptor beta chain is drawn from a study of CD8 T cells in Susac syndrome (dated by TCRdb to the late 2010s). About the study as a whole: Repertoire sequencing was used to test whether CD8+ T cell activation and differentiation in Susac syndrome was antigen driven.

What the study reported, not specific to this receptor: The number of individuals in the TCR sequencing and HLA analysis was acknowledged as relatively small.

A note on this clonotype: Its target antigen remains unknown. No qualities accompany the bases; no much larger clone lies one base away.

The CDR1 and CDR2 encoded by the germline V gene are KGHSH and LQKENI. The cysteine opens and the phenylalanine closes a CDR3 of 15 amino acids. Solely the CDR3 DNA is kept, with 45 bases framed from the first base. Germline trimming: 2 bases from V, 6 bases from J; junction bases outside gene matches: 9. RNA was extracted using the RNeasy kit, and roughly 0.5 to 1 microgram was reverse transcribed with random hexamers. TCR beta CDR3 regions were amplified with the immunoSEQ multiplex PCR assay covering 54 Vbeta and 13 Jbeta segments. PCR amplification bias was corrected by using a synthetic template baseline for primer optimization and computational correction. As for the authors' bioinformatics: Reads were assigned to V, D and J genes according to IMGT and analyzed in immunoSEQ Analyzer, with only productive sequences retained. Clonality was calculated as one minus the Shannon entropy normalized by log2 of the number of productive unique sequences. For each patient and control, public and private clones were evaluated among the 100 most prevalent clones. A clone was defined as Susac-specific if it was absent from the healthy and MS cohorts, from roughly 1,000 published viral clones and from other ImmuneACCESS disease sequences. TCRdb reprocessing: public reads trimmed at Q25 with fastp, clones called with MiXCR, in-frame beta chains kept. A single entry per CDR3 protein holds the most common genes and DNA from its merged rows. In this record, the V and J calls reflect TCRdb's handling and not the investigators' own analysis. The table for this sample lists approximately 160,000 distinct CDR3 sequences; approximately 90% of them were counted only once. The ten largest clones capture 0.08% of the sample.

Peripheral blood CD8+ and CD4+ T cells from healthy donors, Susac syndrome patients and multiple sclerosis patients were profiled by high-throughput TCR beta sequencing. Healthy donors were included as age- and sex-matched controls. CD8+ TEMRA cells were enriched by FACS, while bulk CD8+ and CD4+ T cells were purified by magnetic negative isolation. Blood was drawn into EDTA tubes, processed within 24 hours, and PBMCs were isolated by density gradient centrifugation. PBMCs intended for TCR sequencing were frozen in liquid nitrogen and were later thawed in a 37 degrees C water bath. The sorted or isolated CD4+, CD8+ and CD8+ TEMRA cells had a purity of 90% or higher.

This receptor was identified in a human donor in good health. The chain employs TRBV18 and TRBJ1-1; 7 central bases correspond to TRBD1. Specimen: CD4+ T cells from PBMCs. The CDR3 region: CASSPVRQGGPEAFF. The nucleotide sequence is given as TGTGCCAGCTCACCAGTGAGGCAGGGGGGGCCTGAAGCTTTCTTT.